This passage covers 18 T cell receptor beta chains from one sample sequenced in a study of vaccination effects on CD4 cells after COVID-19. Their recognized antigens are unknown. Peptide-pool stimulation followed by sequencing identified expanded antigen-specific CD4+ clonotypes in the ViraFEST assay. Following 10 days of culture, CD4+ T cells were isolated. The healthy vaccine recipients, who had no prior SARS-CoV-2 infection, showed negative nucleocapsid antibodies. The protocol was immunoSEQ multiplex PCR, while the TCRdb copy is restricted to in-frame clones and leaves out a portion. This table has tens of thousands of clones, around 80% appearing once. The material sequenced was CD4+ T cells from PBMCs cultured with SARS-CoV-2 spike peptides, taken before COVID-19 vaccination. The receptors derive from a human donor who received a COVID-19 vaccine.

This chain joins TRBV5-6 and TRBJ2-1; the D gene is possibly TRBD2 (5 bases). Trimming removed 4 bases from V and 9 bases from J, with 20 bases in between. This CDR3 has 15 residues. CDR1 SGHDT and CDR2 YYEEEE come from the germline V gene. This CDR3 reads CASSLSLGSGVEQFF. CDR3 DNA: TGTGCCAGCAGCCTCAGTCTGGGGAGTGGCGTTGAGCAGTTCTTC.

The J gene is TRBJ1-1, the V gene TRBV6-5; 8 bases line up with TRBD1. Germline CDR1 is MNHEY and CDR2 is SVGAGI. J lost 1 base, V lost 8 bases, and 3 bases had no gene match. CDR3 length: 13 amino acids. CDR3: CASDRGGNTEAFF. DNA of the CDR3: TGTGCCAGCGACAGGGGAGGGAACACTGAAGCTTTCTTT.

This clone occurred a few times. The V call is TRBV20-1, the J call TRBJ1-1; D unresolved. The CDR3 is 11 amino acids. CDR1 is DFQATT and CDR2 is SNEGSKA in the germline V gene (reference sequence). The V and J ends lost 4 bases and 7 bases respectively, with 10 bases between them. As DNA, the CDR3 is TGCAGTGCTACGAACACGTTTGAAGCTTTCTTT. It specifies CSATNTFEAFF.

This clone has just a few counts. The chain employs TRBV4-1 and TRBJ1-1, with D tentatively TRBD1 (6 bases). Germline V CDR1 and CDR2: MGHRA, YSYEKL. The V end lost 6 bases, the J end lost 5 bases, and 13 bases lay between the germline ends. The CDR3 contains 13 residues. The CDR3 bases are TGCGCCAGCAGGCGGGGGCAGAGTACTGAAGCTTTCTTT. Amino acids: CASRRGQSTEAFF.

CDR3 sequence (DNA): TGTGCCAGCAGTGAGCTCAGTGAAGCTTTCTTT. This encodes CASSELSEAFF. The V and J genes are TRBV2 and TRBJ1-1, with D unresolved. Germline V gene sequence: CDR1 SNHLY, CDR2 FYNNEI. There are 11 residues in the CDR3. V was clipped by 3 bases and J by 7 bases, with 6 bases between them.

This clone has a handful of counts. The rearrangement joins TRBV28 to TRBJ1-1, with unresolved D. The CDR3 totals 13 residues. CDR1 MDHEN and CDR2 SYDVKM come from the germline V gene. Deletions cut 8 bases from V and 0 bases from J, with 10 bases between. DNA for the CDR3: TGTGCCAGCTTTGGCCCCATGAACACTGAAGCTTTCTTT. Encoded protein: CASFGPMNTEAFF.

The CDR3 sequence: CASSPIVAGGEKLFF. The CDR3 bases are TGTGCCAGCAGCCCGATTGTGGCCGGTGGTGAAAAACTGTTTTTT. The rearrangement links TRBV11-2 to TRBJ1-4; D gene uncertain. CDR3 length equals 15 residues. Germline V CDR1 and CDR2: SGHAT, FQNNGV. V was pared by 5 bases and J by 7 bases, with 17 bases between.

The chain is built from TRBV6-5 and TRBJ1-6; TRBD1 matches 7 bases. Germline assignment: CDR1 MNHEY and CDR2 SVGAGI. The junction had 9 bases not matched to a gene; V was cut back by 6 bases and J by 10 bases. The CDR3 contains 14 residues. CDR3 protein: CASSLRGSGSPLHF. The CDR3 DNA sequence: TGTGCCAGCAGCCTCAGGGGGTCAGGGTCACCCCTCCACTTT.

In DNA form, the CDR3 reads TGTGCCAGCAGTTACTCGAGGGCTAGCACAGATACGCAGTATTTT. It translates to CASSYSRASTDTQYF. The gene calls are TRBV6-5 and TRBJ2-3, with D perhaps TRBD2 (5 bases). V lost 0 bases and J lost 0, with 7 bases in between. Germline CDR1 and CDR2: MNHEY and SVGAGI. The CDR3 has 15 residues.

The rearrangement links TRBV6-7 to TRBJ1-5, with unresolved D. TRBV6-7 is designated an ORF whose function remains uncertain. This CDR3 is built from 17 residues. Trimming took off 4 bases at V and 0 bases at J, with 16 bases between the two ends. This CDR3 reads CASSFDLWTNSNQPQHF. The CDR3 bases are TGTGCCAGCAGTTTTGACCTGTGGACTAATAGCAATCAGCCCCAGCATTTT.

The V and J genes are TRBV5-4 and TRBJ2-2; D call uncertain. V gave up 0 bases and J gave up 3 bases, with 9 bases separating them. The CDR3 runs 15 residues. Per the germline V gene, CDR1 is SGHNT and CDR2 is YYREEE (reference sequence). CDR3 nucleotides: TGTGCCAGCAGCTTGGCCGGCATGGACACCGGGGAGCTGTTTTTT. Translation: CASSLAGMDTGELFF.

J is TRBJ1-2 and V is TRBV18; unclear D gene. The CDR3 runs 13 residues. The germline gives CDR1 KGHSH, CDR2 LQKENI. Trimming took off 3 bases at V and 4 bases at J, with 9 bases between the two ends. CDR3: CASSPREGYGYTF. The DNA for the CDR3 is TGTGCCAGCTCACCCCGGGAGGGCTATGGCTACACCTTC.

The gene calls are TRBV10-3 and TRBJ2-3; D is possibly TRBD2 (5 bases). This CDR3 spans 15 amino acids. V lost 3 bases, J lost 6 bases, and 16 bases lay in between. CDR1 is ENHRY and CDR2 is SYGVKD in the germline V gene. The CDR3, as DNA: TGTGCCATCAGTGAATCGGGGTACTTGGCCGATACGCAGTATTTT. Translated: CAISESGYLADTQYF.

The V and J genes are TRBV3-1 (or the pseudogene TRBV3-2) and TRBJ1-2, with D unclear. The CDR3 loop spans 16 amino acids. The V end was cut by 4 bases, the J end by 5 bases, with 20 bases between. The germline CDR1 and CDR2 sequences are LGHDT and YNNKEL (reference sequence). CDR3 loop: CASSRTRYERRYGYTF. The DNA of the CDR3 is TGTGCCAGCAGCCGAACAAGATACGAAAGGAGGTATGGCTACACCTTC.

The rearrangement links TRBV5-1 to TRBJ1-4; no clear D gene. The CDR3 is 14 amino acids. The ends were cut back, 0 bases at V and 5 bases at J, with 8 bases in the middle. In germline, CDR1 is SGHRS, CDR2 YFSETQ. CDR3 residues: CASSLAGGNEKLFF. The CDR3 coding sequence is TGCGCCAGCAGCTTGGCCGGAGGGAATGAAAAACTGTTTTTT.

CDR3 region: CASRNPPFGYTF. The CDR3 coding sequence is TGTGCCAGCAGAAACCCCCCTTTTGGCTACACCTTC. The J gene is TRBJ1-2, the V gene TRBV6-5; D not certain. The CDR3 is made up of 12 amino acids. Germline V gene sequence: CDR1 MNHEY, CDR2 SVGAGI. With 6 bases removed from V and 7 bases from J, the gap between germline ends came to 12 bases.

The rearrangement uses TRBV30 and TRBJ1-6, with D perhaps TRBD1 (6 bases). The CDR3 has 14 amino acids. Germline CDR1 is GTSNPN and CDR2 is SVGIG (reference sequence). The V end was cut by 3 bases, the J end by 4 bases, with 10 bases between. CDR3 protein: CAWRPGQYNSPLHF. The CDR3 DNA follows: TGTGCCTGGAGGCCCGGACAGTATAATTCACCCCTCCACTTT.

V is TRBV19 and J is TRBJ2-7; TRBD2 might be the D (6 bases). Germline V gives CDR1 LNHDA, CDR2 SQIVND (reference sequence). Trimming removed 4 bases from V and 3 bases from J, with 13 bases in between. The CDR3 totals 14 residues. The DNA for the CDR3 is TGTGCCAGTAGTACGTACGTCGGGGGCTACGAGCAGTACTTC. Translation: CASSTYVGGYEQYF.